This T cell receptor (beta chain) stems from a study of T cells in Graves' hyperthyroidism and ophthalmopathy (dated by TCRdb to between 2018 and 2020). Looking at the study overall: Peripheral blood was sampled at the time of initial diagnosis, prior to any treatment. To identify TCR V-J signatures that set the groups apart, the researchers used a discovery cohort of 100 patients, made up of 43 with Graves' ophthalmopathy and some 55 with stable Graves' hyperthyroidism. Prospective prediction of ophthalmopathy was tested in an independent validation cohort consisting of roughly 19 hyperthyroidism patients and 15 to 17 patients who later progressed to ophthalmopathy. The approximately 100 discovery patients were divided at random into training and test sets in a 7:3 ratio. Thyroid tissue and blood T-cell repertoires from several Graves' hyperthyroidism patients were also compared in the study. Following sampling, methimazole starting at 30 mg daily was given to hyperthyroidism patients, and high-dose intravenous methylprednisolone was given to ophthalmopathy patients. The paper reports TCR Vbeta CDR3 sequencing of 135 peripheral blood samples: 43 ophthalmopathy, around 80 hyperthyroidism and approximately 17 progressor patients.

Here is what the overall study found, with its caveats: No statistical method was used to set the sample size in advance, and investigators knew the group allocation. In validation, the model predicted progression to ophthalmopathy with 60% to 71% sensitivity and 72% to 75% specificity, a median of about 6.7 months before onset. Most expanded thyroid clonotypes (frequency above 0.001) were also found in blood, which suggests that blood repertoires may mirror thyroid immune responses. A 13 V-J signature model separated ophthalmopathy from stable hyperthyroidism, with 87.88% sensitivity and about 81% specificity in cross-validation and 80%/75% in testing.

TCR beta CDR3 regions were amplified from RNA transcripts. A first-round RT-PCR of the TCR CDR3 used the HTBI primer set with the Qiagen OneStep RT-PCR kit. The libraries were constructed in a second round of multiplex PCR and then size-selected and purified. Sequencing of the libraries was done on an Illumina HiSeq2000 using paired-end 100 bp reads. For the original study's pipeline: SOAPnuke was used to process the raw data, removing reads that contained adapters or uncalled bases, had a mean Phred below 15, or lacked an exact match to the constant primer or identifier. COPE v1.2.5 was used to merge the high-quality paired reads, and each unique nucleotide sequence was defined as a clonotype. Clonotypes were aligned to IMGT TRBV, TRBD and TRBJ reference segments using MiTCR v1.1. The analysis included only V-J combinations with a frequency above 0.0001, which together covered over 98% of the repertoires. A TCS score was defined as the ratio between F50 (clonal expansion) and ExV (chaos), using BLOSUM62-based TCRdist between CDR3 peptides within each V-J. Welch's t-statistics and random forest reduced several hundred V-J features to fewer than 15, which were used in a naive Bayes classifier (R e1071). Thyroid-blood repertoire similarity was quantified with the Morisita-Horn index. Using fastp trimming at Q25 and MiXCR clonotype assembly, TCRdb reanalyzed the public sequencing data and kept in-frame beta chains. Under each unique CDR3 protein, matching rows form one entry showing the most common genes and DNA. These V and J calls originate from TCRdb's pipeline instead of the authors' own analysis. Here the sample has about 760,000 distinct CDR3 sequences; approximately 40% occur a single time. The top ten clonotypes cover around 31% of the sample.

Graves' hyperthyroidism was defined as stable when no progression to ophthalmopathy occurred over 18 months of follow-up. Hyperthyroidism patients were newly diagnosed, had a disease duration of under 2 months, and were aged 18 to 65 years. The study excluded patients with uncontrolled infections, other autoimmune diseases, pregnancy or lactation. Diagnoses were based on clinical symptoms, serum thyroxine and TRAb, thyroid ultrasound and orbital computed tomography. PBMCs were isolated from around 10 ml of fresh peripheral blood by Ficoll-Paque density gradient centrifugation. Total RNA was extracted using Trizol reagent, and RNA quality was assessed on an Agilent 2100 Bioanalyzer. With regard to this clonotype: Its specific antigen is unknown. No base-level quality is on record; no much larger clone is a single base apart.

This TCR came from a woman aged 40 to 50 with Graves' hyperthyroidism. Specimen: blood.

In nucleotides, the sequence is TGTGCCAGCAGCTCTCAAGTCGTCCAGGGTGGTAAAGCTTTCTTT. Its amino acids are CASSSQVVQGGKAFF. The rearranged chain carries TRBV7-8 and TRBJ1-1; TRBD1 is perhaps the D gene, given 5 matching bases. The cysteine opens and the phenylalanine closes a CDR3 of 15 amino acids. Kept here is only the CDR3 DNA, which spans 45 bases and is read in frame from base 1. The germline V gene specifies SGHVS as CDR1 and FQNEAQ as CDR2. V gives up 4 bases and J gives up 9 bases, and the segment between their germline ends measures 21 bases. With all but the CDR3 taken from the reference TRBV7-8 and TRBJ1-1 genes, the full variable domain is: GAGVSQSPRYKVAKRGQDVALRCDPISGHVSLFWYQQALGQGPEFLTYFQNEAQLDKSGLPSDRFFAERPEGSVSTLKIQRTQQEDSAVYLCASSSQVVQGGKAFFGQGTRLTVV.